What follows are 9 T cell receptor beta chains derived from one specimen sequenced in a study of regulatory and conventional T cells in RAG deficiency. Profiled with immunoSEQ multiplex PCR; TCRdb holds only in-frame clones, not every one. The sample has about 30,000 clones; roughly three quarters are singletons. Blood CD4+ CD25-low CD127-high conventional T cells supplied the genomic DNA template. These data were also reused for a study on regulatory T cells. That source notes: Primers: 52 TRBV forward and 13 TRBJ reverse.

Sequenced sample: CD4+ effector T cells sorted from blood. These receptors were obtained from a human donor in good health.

The DNA for the CDR3 is TGTGCCAGCAGCTTGATGGGTATTCTCCTCTACGAGCAGTACTTC. Amino acid sequence: CASSLMGILLYEQYF. The J gene is TRBJ2-7, the V gene TRBV5-5; no firm D call. The V and J ends lost 1 base and 3 bases respectively, with 14 bases between them. The V gene's germline CDR1 is SGHKS and CDR2 YYEKEE (reference sequence). This CDR3 has 15 residues. Together with reference TRBV5-5 and TRBJ2-7, the CDR3 gives the full variable domain: DAGVTQSPTHLIKTRGQQVTLRCSPISGHKSVSWYQQVLGQGPQFIFQYYEKEERGRGNFPDRFSARQFPNYSSELNVNALLLGDSALYLCASSLMGILLYEQYFGPGTRLTVT.

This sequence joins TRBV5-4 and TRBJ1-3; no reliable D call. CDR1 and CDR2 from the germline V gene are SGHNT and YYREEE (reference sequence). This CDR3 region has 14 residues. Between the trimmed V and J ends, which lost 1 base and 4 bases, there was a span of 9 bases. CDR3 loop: CASSLPGSGNTIYF. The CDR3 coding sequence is TGTGCCAGCAGCTTGCCAGGTTCAGGAAACACCATATATTTT.

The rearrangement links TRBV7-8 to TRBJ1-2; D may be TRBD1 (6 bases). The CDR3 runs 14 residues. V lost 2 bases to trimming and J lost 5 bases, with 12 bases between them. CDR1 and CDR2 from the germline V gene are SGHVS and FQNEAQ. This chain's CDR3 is CASSLQGRDYGYTF. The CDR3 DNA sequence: TGTGCCAGCAGCTTACAGGGGCGAGATTATGGCTACACCTTC. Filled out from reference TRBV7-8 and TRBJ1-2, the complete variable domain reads GAGVSQSPRYKVAKRGQDVALRCDPISGHVSLFWYQQALGQGPEFLTYFQNEAQLDKSGLPSDRFFAERPEGSVSTLKIQRTQQEDSAVYLCASSLQGRDYGYTFGSGTRLTVV.

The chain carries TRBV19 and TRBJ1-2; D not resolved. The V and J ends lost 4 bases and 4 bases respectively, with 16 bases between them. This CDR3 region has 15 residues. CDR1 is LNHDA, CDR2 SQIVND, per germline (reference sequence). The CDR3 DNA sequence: TGTGCCAGTAGTACGACTGGGGTAGGTGGCTATGGCTACACCTTC. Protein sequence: CASSTTGVGGYGYTF.

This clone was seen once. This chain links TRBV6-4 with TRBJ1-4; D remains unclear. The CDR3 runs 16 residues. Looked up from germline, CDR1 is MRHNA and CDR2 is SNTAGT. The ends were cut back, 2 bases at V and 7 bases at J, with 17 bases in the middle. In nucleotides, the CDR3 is TGTGCCAGCAGTGACCTCAGTTATGTGGCATCTGAAAAACTGTTTTTT. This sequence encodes CASSDLSYVASEKLFF.

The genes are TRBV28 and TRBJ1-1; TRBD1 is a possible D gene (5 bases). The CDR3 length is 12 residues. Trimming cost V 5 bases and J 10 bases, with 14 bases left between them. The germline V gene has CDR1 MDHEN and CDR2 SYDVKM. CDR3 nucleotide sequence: TGTGCCAGCAGTCGATCGGGGGTGGGAGCTTTCTTT. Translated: CASSRSGVGAFF.

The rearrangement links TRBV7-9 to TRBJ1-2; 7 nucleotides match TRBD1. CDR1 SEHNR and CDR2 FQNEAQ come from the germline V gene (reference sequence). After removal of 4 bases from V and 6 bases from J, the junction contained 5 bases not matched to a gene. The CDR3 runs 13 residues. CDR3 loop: CASSYTGDHGYTF. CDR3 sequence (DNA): TGTGCCAGCAGCTATACAGGGGACCATGGCTACACCTTC.

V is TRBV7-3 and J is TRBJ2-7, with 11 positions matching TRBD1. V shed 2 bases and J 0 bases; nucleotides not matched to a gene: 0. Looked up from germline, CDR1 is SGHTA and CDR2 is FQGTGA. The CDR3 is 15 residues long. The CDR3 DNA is TGTGCCAGCAGCTTAGGGACAGGGGGCTCCTACGAGCAGTACTTC. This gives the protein CASSLGTGGSYEQYF.

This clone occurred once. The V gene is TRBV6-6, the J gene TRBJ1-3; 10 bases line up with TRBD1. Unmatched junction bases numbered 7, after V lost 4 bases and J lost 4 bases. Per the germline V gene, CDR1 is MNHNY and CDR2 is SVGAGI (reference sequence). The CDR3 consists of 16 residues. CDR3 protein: CASSLGQGGMGNTIYF. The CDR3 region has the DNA TGTGCCAGCAGTTTAGGACAGGGGGGAATGGGAAACACCATATATTTT.